This entry is about one TCR beta chain. This sample stems from a study of preoperative IRX-2 immunotherapy in early breast cancer. Treatment defined: preoperative locoregional IRX-2 cytokine immunotherapy. Patients received preoperative, locoregional IRX-2 cytokine immunotherapy in a phase Ib study. V was shortened by 7 bases and J by 1 base, with 11 bases between the two germline ends. CDR3 length: 13 amino acids. Germline-derived CDR1 and CDR2 are MDHEN and SYDVKM. The repertoire was sequenced with immunoSEQ multiplex PCR; TCRdb's copy has only in-frame clones and lacks some. The table includes about 43,000 clones, approximately 94% detected once.

The receptor's source is a human donor with breast cancer. The sample here was tumor tissue, taken after IRX-2 immunotherapy. The chain links TRBV28 to TRBJ2-7; no clear D gene. In DNA, the CDR3 is TGTGCCAGCATGTGGGGTTTTTCCTACGAGCAGTACTTC. This codes for CASMWGFSYEQYF.